The 20 T cell receptor beta chains listed next were all sequenced from one sample in a study of identical twins. MiXCR, run by TCRdb on the 5' RACE reads, gives a single entry per CDR3 protein. In the table there are approximately 590,000 distinct CDR3 sequences, more than 9% of which are singletons. The data also belong to a second study, concerning yellow fever vaccine responses in identical twins.

Sequencing input: PBMCs. All receptors come from a woman between 18 and 29 years old in good health.

This clonotype was seen only a few times. CDR3 DNA: TGTGCCAGCAGCACGCCACTTTACAAGACTAGCGGAACCTACAATGAGCAGTTCTTC. This gives the protein CASSTPLYKTSGTYNEQFF. The rearrangement uses TRBV21-1 and TRBJ2-1; the D call TRBD2 from the table was never checked on the DNA. TRBV21-1 is given as a pseudogene. The CDR3 spans 19 residues.

This clonotype appeared many times. This chain joins TRBV2 and TRBJ2-3, with D perhaps assigned TRBD1 or TRBD2 (6 bases each). Germline V gene lookup returns CDR1 SNHLY and CDR2 FYNNEI. V lost 6 bases and J lost 2, with 9 bases in between. The CDR3 totals 13 residues. As DNA, the CDR3 is TGTGCCAGCAGAGGGGGGCTCACAGATACGCAGTATTTT. As protein: CASRGGLTDTQYF.

This clonotype has more than one count but fewer than ten. This sequence joins TRBV29-1 and TRBJ2-7, with no clear D. Germline V gene lookup returns CDR1 SQVTM and CDR2 ANQGSEA. The CDR3 has 12 residues. Trimming pared 4 bases from V and 3 bases from J, leaving 10 bases between. The CDR3 region is CSVVQANYEQYF. As DNA, the CDR3 is TGCAGCGTTGTTCAGGCGAACTACGAGCAGTACTTC.

This clonotype was observed a few times. The J gene is TRBJ2-7, the V gene TRBV5-1, with unresolved D. The CDR3 extends over 12 amino acids. Germline loops: CDR1 SGHRS, CDR2 YFSETQ. The V and J ends lost 3 bases and 3 bases respectively, with 7 bases between them. CDR3 loop: CASSSQYYEQYF. For the CDR3, the DNA is TGCGCCAGCAGCTCCCAGTACTACGAGCAGTACTTC. The full variable domain, in which reference TRBV5-1 and TRBJ2-7 provide the parts outside the CDR3, is KAGVTQTPRYLIKTRGQQVTLSCSPISGHRSVSWYQQTPGQGLQFLFEYFSETQRNKGNFPGRFSGRQFSNSRSEMNVSTLELGDSALYLCASSSQYYEQYFGPGTRLTVT.

This chain joins TRBV29-1 and TRBJ1-2; the D gene is possibly TRBD1 (5 bases). The CDR3 covers 13 residues. The germline CDR1 and CDR2 sequences are SQVTM and ANQGSEA. The V and J ends lost 3 bases and 0 bases respectively, with 8 bases between them. The chain's CDR3 is CSVDPGTNYGYTF. DNA of the CDR3: TGCAGCGTTGATCCAGGGACTAACTATGGCTACACCTTC. Supplemented by reference TRBV29-1 and TRBJ1-2, the full variable domain reads SAVISQKPSRDICQRGTSLTIQCQVDSQVTMMFWYRQQPGQSLTLIATANQGSEATYESGFVIDKFPISRPNLTFSTLTVSNMSPEDSSIYLCSVDPGTNYGYTFGSGTRLTVV.

This clonotype was recorded at least ten times. The chain joins TRBV5-6 to TRBJ1-1; D is ambiguous. Trimming pared 1 base from V and 5 bases from J, leaving 6 bases between. The CDR3 has 12 residues. CDR1 and CDR2 (germline): SGHDT, YYEEEE. CDR3: CASSLKRTEAFF. The CDR3 coding sequence is TGTGCCAGCAGCTTGAAAAGAACTGAAGCTTTCTTT.

V is TRBV2 and J is TRBJ1-2; TRBD1 aligns across 7 bases. The CDR3 runs 20 residues. Germline CDR1 reads SNHLY; CDR2 reads FYNNEI. V shed 2 bases and J 1 base; nucleotides not matched to a gene: 19. CDR3 protein: CASSELPFTGANSNNYGYTF. Written as DNA, the CDR3 is TGTGCCAGCAGTGAACTCCCATTCACAGGGGCAAACTCAAATAACTATGGCTACACCTTC.

This clonotype has a handful of counts. This chain links TRBV7-9 with TRBJ1-5; tentatively, D is TRBD1 (6 bases). V was cut by 11 bases and J by 3 bases, with 11 bases left in between. Germline values: CDR1 SEHNR, CDR2 FQNEAQ (reference sequence). This CDR3 spans 12 amino acids. CDR3 sequence reads: CAVRDNNQPQHF. CDR3 coding DNA: TGTGCCGTCCGGGACAACAATCAGCCCCAGCATTTT.

There are many counts of this clonotype. The V and J genes are TRBV5-5 and TRBJ2-7; 9 bases line up with TRBD1. The V gene's germline CDR1 is SGHKS and CDR2 YYEKEE (reference sequence). The CDR3 sequence is 15 residues long. The V and J ends lost 2 bases and 2 bases, in that order; junction bases with no gene match: 5. Here the CDR3 reads CASSFAGQGTYEQYF. CDR3 DNA sequence: TGTGCCAGCAGCTTCGCGGGACAGGGAACCTACGAGCAGTACTTC.

This chain joins TRBV15 and TRBJ2-2, with D unresolved. Trimming cost V 1 base and J 0 bases, with 15 bases left between them. The CDR3 covers 18 residues. Germline V gives CDR1 LNHNV, CDR2 YYDKDF (reference sequence). CDR3 sequence (DNA): TGTGCCACCAGCAGAGGAAGGTCCACCGTAACGAACACCGGGGAGCTGTTTTTT. Translation: CATSRGRSTVTNTGELFF.

The CDR3 reads CSAFGVDTDTQYF. The CDR3, as DNA: TGCAGTGCTTTCGGCGTAGACACAGATACGCAGTATTTT. The V call is TRBV20-1, the J call TRBJ2-3; D ambiguous. The CDR3 is 13 amino acids. Trimming cost V 5 bases and J 2 bases, with 11 bases left between them. Per germline, CDR1 DFQATT and CDR2 SNEGSKA (reference sequence).

This clonotype was recorded a few times. The rearrangement uses TRBV5-8 and TRBJ1-3; D call uncertain. Germline assignment: CDR1 SGHTS and CDR2 YDEGEE. Between the trimmed V and J ends, which lost 10 bases and 3 bases, there was a span of 14 bases. The length of the CDR3 is 13 residues. The CDR3 DNA follows: TGTGCCCCGGGCCTGGATAATGGAAACACCATATATTTT. Its protein product is CAPGLDNGNTIYF.

This clonotype was detected ten times or more. The rearrangement links TRBV4-1 to TRBJ2-3; 11 bases line up with TRBD2. The CDR3 covers 15 residues. The germline V gene encodes CDR1 MGHRA and CDR2 YSYEKL. V dropped 4 bases and J dropped 6; count of bases not matched to a gene: 6. CDR3 amino acids: CASSRLAGGIDTQYF. The CDR3 DNA follows: TGCGCCAGCAGCCGGCTAGCGGGAGGTATTGATACGCAGTATTTT.

This clonotype was recorded at least ten times. V is TRBV12-3 or TRBV12-4 and J is TRBJ2-1, with a tentative D call TRBD2 (5 bases). The CDR3 contains 13 residues. V dropped 5 bases and J dropped 0 bases, with 5 bases sitting between them. The chain's CDR3 is CASSAGSYNEQFF. Here the CDR3 DNA reads TGTGCCAGCAGTGCGGGCTCCTACAATGAGCAGTTCTTC.

The chain employs TRBV3-1 and TRBJ1-5; D is possibly TRBD1 (5 bases). The CDR3 loop spans 14 amino acids. V was pared by 3 bases and J by 1 base, with 7 bases between. Germline V lookup: CDR1 LGHDT, CDR2 YNNKEL (reference sequence). The CDR3 DNA sequence: TGTGCCAGCAGCCAGGGGGAAAGCAATCAGCCCCAGCATTTT. This sequence encodes CASSQGESNQPQHF.

This clonotype was counted between two and nine times. The rearrangement joins TRBV7-9 to TRBJ2-5; 13 nucleotides align to TRBD2. Germline V gene sequence: CDR1 SEHNR, CDR2 FQNEAQ (reference sequence). The ends lost 8 bases at V and 5 bases at J; junction bases unmatched: 11. The CDR3 totals 16 residues. The DNA of the CDR3 is TGTGCCAGCGGTGGAACTAGCGGGGGGGAACTTGAGACCCAGTACTTC. It encodes CASGGTSGGELETQYF.

Only a few counts were recorded for this clonotype. The chain combines TRBV3-1 with TRBJ2-1, with a possible D match to TRBD2 (6 bases). Germline loops: CDR1 LGHDT, CDR2 YNNKEL (reference sequence). V lost 2 bases and J 8 bases, leaving 7 bases between the germline ends. The CDR3 is 12 residues long. The CDR3, as DNA: TGTGCCAGCAGCCAACGCGGGGATGAGCAGTTCTTC. Its translation is CASSQRGDEQFF.

This clonotype was seen at least ten times. The V gene is TRBV7-6, the J gene TRBJ2-1, with D tentatively TRBD1 (6 bases). Germline lookup yields CDR1 SGHVS and CDR2 FNYEAQ. V lost 5 bases and J lost 2, with 19 bases in between. The CDR3 consists of 17 residues. CDR3 DNA: TGTGCCAGCAGCACAGAGGAGGCAGGGGCTGCCTACAATGAGCAGTTCTTC. This sequence encodes CASSTEEAGAAYNEQFF.

The table lists this clonotype with many counts. This chain links TRBV12-3 or TRBV12-4 with TRBJ2-1; TRBD2 aligns across 9 bases. The trim removed 2 bases at V and 10 bases at J, leaving 9 bases unmatched. This CDR3 contains 15 residues. The CDR3 coding sequence is TGTGCCAGCAGTTTAATTGGCGGGGGGGCCAAGGAGCAGTTCTTC. It codes for CASSLIGGGAKEQFF.

This clonotype was observed at least ten times. CDR3 coding DNA: TGTGCCAGCAGTTATCGACCGAAATCGAACACTGAAGCTTTCTTT. Translating it yields CASSYRPKSNTEAFF. The chain has TRBV6-5 and TRBJ1-1; D is unclear. This CDR3 is built from 15 residues. CDR1 and CDR2 (germline): MNHEY, SVGAGI. Trimming removed 3 bases at V and 1 base at J, with 12 bases between.